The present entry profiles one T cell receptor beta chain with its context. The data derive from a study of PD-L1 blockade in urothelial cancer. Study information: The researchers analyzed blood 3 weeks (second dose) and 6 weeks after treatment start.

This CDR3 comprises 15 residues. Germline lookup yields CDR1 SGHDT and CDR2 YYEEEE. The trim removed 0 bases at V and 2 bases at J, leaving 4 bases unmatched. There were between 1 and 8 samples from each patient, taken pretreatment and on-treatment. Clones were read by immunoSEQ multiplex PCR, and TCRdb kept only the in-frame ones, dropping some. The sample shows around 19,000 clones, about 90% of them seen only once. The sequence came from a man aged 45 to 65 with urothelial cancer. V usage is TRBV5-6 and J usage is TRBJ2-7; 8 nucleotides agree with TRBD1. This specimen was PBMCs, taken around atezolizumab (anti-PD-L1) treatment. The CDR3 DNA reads TGTGCCAGCAGCTTGGGGGACAGGTTCGCCTACGAGCAGTACTTC. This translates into CASSLGDRFAYEQYF.